The 7 T cell receptor beta chains presented below share a single source sample, sequenced in a study of blood T cell repertoires in COVID-19. Profiling relied on immunoSEQ multiplex PCR, and the TCRdb table lists in-frame clones only, not all of them. The sample holds roughly 80,000 clones, roughly 86% seen once. Sequences were obtained from peripheral blood. The receptors come from a woman aged 60-70 years with acute or convalescent COVID-19.

The chain combines TRBV13 with TRBJ2-7; 9 nucleotides agree with TRBD1. CDR3 length equals 15 residues. V lost 0 bases and J lost 3; bases outside the gene matches: 3. Germline CDR1 reads PRHDT; CDR2 reads FYEKMQ (reference sequence). The CDR3 reads CASSLGGTGRYEQYF. The CDR3 coding sequence is TGTGCCAGCAGCTTAGGCGGGACAGGGCGCTACGAGCAGTACTTC.

The chain uses TRBV7-9 and TRBJ2-7; a weak D match, TRBD1 (7 bases). The germline CDR1 and CDR2 sequences are SEHNR and FQNEAQ (reference sequence). This CDR3 has 15 residues. V lost 3 bases and J lost 0, with 12 bases in between. CDR3 sequence reads: CASSFYRGLSYEQYF. CDR3 DNA: TGTGCCAGCAGCTTTTACAGGGGACTCTCCTACGAGCAGTACTTC.

V gene TRBV11-2 combines with J gene TRBJ1-3, with unresolved D. This CDR3 is built from 14 residues. CDR1 and CDR2 from the germline V gene are SGHAT and FQNNGV. V lost 4 bases, J lost 1 base, and 8 bases lay in between. DNA of the CDR3: TGTGCCAGCAGCTCAGGCGCGTCTGGAAACACCATATATTTT. As protein: CASSSGASGNTIYF.

This clone was observed a handful of times. This sequence joins TRBV9 and TRBJ1-6; tentative D call: TRBD1 (5 bases). The CDR3 consists of 14 residues. Per the germline V gene, CDR1 is SGDLS and CDR2 is YYNGEE. Trimming removed 7 bases from V and 1 base from J, with 9 bases in between. The CDR3 bases are TGTGCCAGCGGGGCGGCGTCCTATAATTCACCCCTCCACTTT. It specifies CASGAASYNSPLHF.

This chain uses TRBV6-2 or TRBV6-3 with TRBJ2-7, with D tentatively TRBD1 (6 bases). The CDR3 has 11 amino acids. The germline V and J ends were trimmed by 4 bases and 7 bases, with 8 bases remaining between them. Germline V gene lookup returns CDR1 MNHEY and CDR2 SVGEGT. Written as DNA, the CDR3 is TGTGCCAGCAGTTCAGGGGTGGAGCAGTACTTC. This sequence encodes CASSSGVEQYF.

The V gene is TRBV30, the J gene TRBJ2-3; 10 nucleotides align to TRBD2. Germline CDR1 is GTSNPN and CDR2 is SVGIG (reference sequence). Losses at the gene ends were 4 bases for V and 3 bases for J; bases not matched to a gene: 13. This CDR3 has 17 residues. The CDR3 spells CAWTPLRTSGWTDTQYF. CDR3 bases: TGTGCCTGGACCCCCCTCCGGACTAGCGGATGGACAGATACGCAGTATTTT.

The rearrangement joins TRBV30 to TRBJ2-5, with D unresolved. The V gene lost 2 bases and the J gene lost 2 bases, with 6 bases spanning the gap. Germline V gives CDR1 GTSNPN, CDR2 SVGIG (reference sequence). This CDR3 region has 12 residues. The CDR3, as DNA: TGTGCCTGGAGTCAACAGCAAGAGACCCAGTACTTC. Residues: CAWSQQQETQYF.